The 24 T cell receptor beta chains listed next were all sequenced from one sample in a study of OX40 agonist ivuxolimab in advanced cancers. TCRdb's table, derived via immunoSEQ multiplex PCR, lists solely in-frame clones and lacks some. The table records about 60,000 clones, 92% of them present only once. This specimen consisted of CD4+ or CD8+ T cells sorted from blood, obtained in a trial of the OX40 agonist ivuxolimab. These receptors all stem from an adult with an advanced solid tumor such as melanoma, head and neck, liver or kidney cancer.

The rearrangement joins TRBV28 to TRBJ2-3, with no clear D. The CDR3 loop spans 13 amino acids. V was pared by 3 bases and J by 8 bases, with 12 bases between. Germline-derived CDR1 and CDR2 are MDHEN and SYDVKM. DNA for the CDR3: TGTGCCAGCAGTTTGTCCCTGGTGGGTACGCAGTATTTT. Its protein product is CASSLSLVGTQYF.

The V call is TRBV18, the J call TRBJ2-7; 9 bases agree with TRBD2. The CDR3 runs 13 residues. V lost 3 bases, J lost 5 bases, and 2 bases stayed unmatched. The germline CDR1 and CDR2 sequences are KGHSH and LQKENI. CDR3 sequence reads: CASSPSGSDEQYF. The DNA of the CDR3 is TGTGCCAGCTCACCTAGCGGGAGCGACGAGCAGTACTTC.

The chain combines TRBV27 with TRBJ2-7; 10 bases are a match to TRBD2. Germline CDR1 MNHEY, CDR2 SMNVEV (reference sequence). The CDR3 is 15 residues long. With V trimmed by 6 bases and J by 3 bases, 8 bases remained unmatched. The CDR3 loop is CASRGGLATIYEQYF. CDR3 bases: TGTGCCAGCAGAGGGGGACTAGCGACTATCTACGAGCAGTACTTC.

The chain uses TRBV7-9 and TRBJ2-3; 13 positions match TRBD2. The CDR3 is 17 residues long. Germline CDR1 SEHNR, CDR2 FQNEAQ (reference sequence). The V segment lost 1 base and the J segment 5 bases; nucleotides outside the gene matches: 6. CDR3 region: CASSLVLAGGPIDTQYF. CDR3 nucleotide sequence: TGTGCCAGCAGCTTAGTACTAGCGGGAGGGCCGATAGATACGCAGTATTTT.

The chain carries TRBV19 and TRBJ2-1, with D possibly matching TRBD2 (5 bases). This CDR3 contains 18 residues. Trimming removed 1 base from V and 7 bases from J, with 23 bases in between. Germline V lookup: CDR1 LNHDA, CDR2 SQIVND (reference sequence). The CDR3 sequence is CASSIVVLGRVSGNEQFF. The CDR3 bases are TGTGCCAGTAGTATAGTTGTTCTTGGAAGGGTTTCGGGGAATGAGCAGTTCTTC.

This chain connects TRBV30 to TRBJ1-1, with 9 bases that match TRBD1. CDR1 is GTSNPN, CDR2 SVGIG, per germline (reference sequence). The CDR3 consists of 12 residues. After removal of 4 bases from V and 7 bases from J, the junction contained 4 bases not matched to a gene. CDR3 DNA sequence: TGTGCCTGGACGGGACAGGGAGATGAAGCTTTCTTT. As protein: CAWTGQGDEAFF. The variable domain in full, with the rest retrieved from reference TRBV30 and TRBJ1-1, is SQTIHQWPATLVQPVGSPLSLECTVEGTSNPNLYWYRQAAGRGLQLLFYSVGIGQISSEVPQNLSASRPQDRQFILSSKKLLLSDSGFYLCAWTGQGDEAFFGQGTRLTVV.

The chain is built from TRBV9 and TRBJ2-3, with 12 positions matching TRBD2. The CDR3 contains 18 residues. V lost 3 bases, J lost 5 bases, and 13 bases stayed unmatched. CDR1 and CDR2 (germline): SGDLS, YYNGEE. The CDR3 protein is CASSEQARTSGRQDTQYF. Written as DNA, the CDR3 is TGTGCCAGCAGCGAACAGGCCCGAACTAGCGGGAGGCAAGATACGCAGTATTTT. Looking up the rest from reference TRBV9 and TRBJ2-3 gives the full variable domain: DSGVTQTPKHLITATGQRVTLRCSPRSGDLSVYWYQQSLDQGLQFLIQYYNGEERAKGNILERFSAQQFPDLHSELNLSSLELGDSALYFCASSEQARTSGRQDTQYFGPGTRLTVL.

The chain carries TRBV18 and TRBJ2-3; D might be TRBD1 (6 bases). Germline V gives CDR1 KGHSH, CDR2 LQKENI. The CDR3 loop spans 14 amino acids. Trimming pared 4 bases from V and 2 bases from J, leaving 10 bases between. The CDR3 sequence: CASSLGGSTDTQYF. In DNA form, the CDR3 reads TGTGCCAGCTCACTAGGGGGTTCCACAGATACGCAGTATTTT.

In its sample, this clone was seen a few times. The chain combines TRBV19 with TRBJ1-5; D not resolved. The CDR3 totals 16 residues. Germline V gives CDR1 LNHDA, CDR2 SQIVND (reference sequence). V shed 1 base and J shed 3 bases, with 13 bases lying between them. The DNA of the CDR3 is TGTGCCAGTAGTATAGCAAGTGGGATTTACAATCAGCCCCAGCATTTT. Encoded protein: CASSIASGIYNQPQHF.

The gene calls are TRBV11-2 and TRBJ2-7; 13 bases align to TRBD2. Germline CDR1 SGHAT, CDR2 FQNNGV. Unmatched junction bases numbered 8, after V lost 0 bases and J lost 3 bases. The CDR3 length is 18 residues. CDR3 loop: CASSLDVGLAGVGYEQYF. CDR3 nucleotide sequence: TGTGCCAGCAGCTTAGACGTCGGACTAGCGGGAGTTGGCTACGAGCAGTACTTC.

This clone was seen once. V usage is TRBV19 and J usage is TRBJ2-7; maybe TRBD1 (6 bases). The length of the CDR3 is 14 residues. Germline loops: CDR1 LNHDA, CDR2 SQIVND (reference sequence). Trimming pared 1 base from V and 4 bases from J, leaving 11 bases between. Written as DNA, the CDR3 is TGTGCCAGTAGTATAGCCGGGACACCATACGAGCAGTACTTC. Amino acid sequence: CASSIAGTPYEQYF.

This clone has a handful of counts. This chain uses TRBV7-3 with TRBJ1-1; D gene ambiguous. V lost 5 bases and J lost 1, with 8 bases in between. The CDR3 runs 13 residues. Looked up from germline, CDR1 is SGHTA and CDR2 is FQGTGA. The CDR3 DNA is TGTGCCAGCAGCCTGACGACGAACACTGAAGCTTTCTTT. Translating it yields CASSLTTNTEAFF.

The rearrangement uses TRBV30 and TRBJ2-1, with D hard to call. The CDR3 consists of 11 residues. The germline gives CDR1 GTSNPN, CDR2 SVGIG (reference sequence). With 4 bases removed from V and 5 bases from J, the gap between germline ends came to 6 bases. CDR3 sequence reads: CAWNQNNEQFF. The CDR3 DNA follows: TGTGCCTGGAACCAAAACAATGAGCAGTTCTTC.

V usage is TRBV29-1 and J usage is TRBJ2-1, with 10 bases matching TRBD2. In germline, CDR1 is SQVTM, CDR2 ANQGSEA. V was clipped by 7 bases and J by 4 bases; unmatched bases: 4. The length of the CDR3 is 13 residues. The CDR3, as DNA: TGCAGCGCCGGTAGCGGGGGGTACAATGAGCAGTTCTTC. Residues: CSAGSGGYNEQFF.

Comments on this clone: The junction departs from germline at one end; a sequencing error may be responsible. The chain couples TRBV7-9 to TRBJ1-1; 10 bases match TRBD1. CDR1 SEHNR and CDR2 FQNEAQ come from the germline V gene (reference sequence). The CDR3 runs 15 residues. CDR3 residues: CASTLPGQGLPEAFF. The CDR3 DNA follows: TGTGCCAGCACCTTACCGGGACAGGGGCTCCCTGAAGCTTTCTTT.

This chain connects TRBV30 to TRBJ2-7, with 10 bases identical to TRBD1. CDR1 is GTSNPN, CDR2 SVGIG, per germline (reference sequence). V was pared by 1 base and J by 2 bases, with 11 bases of the junction left unmatched. The CDR3 runs to 17 residues. The CDR3 DNA reads as TGTGCCTGGAGTGGAGGGTCGGAGGGACAGGGGACCTACGAGCAGTACTTC. Amino acids: CAWSGGSEGQGTYEQYF.

This rearrangement joins TRBV28 to TRBJ2-7; no reliable D call. The CDR3 spans 13 residues. Germline V gene data show CDR1 as MDHEN and CDR2 as SYDVKM. Trimming pared 6 bases from V and 5 bases from J, leaving 14 bases between. CDR3 sequence: CASRVSQVNEQYF. The CDR3 bases are TGTGCCAGCAGGGTGTCCCAGGTCAACGAGCAGTACTTC.

This clone occurred a few times. The rearrangement joins TRBV30 to TRBJ1-1, with no clear D. V dropped 4 bases and J dropped 6 bases, with 9 bases sitting between them. There are 11 residues in the CDR3. Germline CDR1 GTSNPN, CDR2 SVGIG (reference sequence). The CDR3 here is CAWKRASEAFF. The DNA for the CDR3 is TGTGCCTGGAAACGAGCGTCTGAAGCTTTCTTT.

The rearrangement uses TRBV5-1 and TRBJ2-5; the D gene is possibly TRBD2 (5 bases). The CDR3 has 15 residues. Trimming stripped 0 bases from V and 10 bases from J, with 19 bases between. The V gene's germline CDR1 is SGHRS and CDR2 YFSETQ. The CDR3 spells CASSLAPGDPEVQYF. In nucleotides, the CDR3 is TGCGCCAGCAGCTTGGCTCCAGGAGATCCGGAGGTCCAGTACTTC.

The DNA for the CDR3 is TGTGCCAGCAGTCCCCAAGGGGCCGCGGCAGATACGCAGTATTTT. Its protein is CASSPQGAAADTQYF. The chain links TRBV6-4 to TRBJ2-3; possible D gene TRBD1, 5 bases. Trimming stripped 5 bases from V and 4 bases from J, with 16 bases between. Per germline, CDR1 MRHNA and CDR2 SNTAGT. The CDR3 spans 15 residues.

The chain recombines TRBV5-2 with TRBJ1-2. TRBV5-2 is listed as a pseudogene. This CDR3 is built from 15 residues. This CDR3 is CASKQGVRKTYGYTF. CDR3 bases: TGTGCCAGCAAACAAGGAGTACGAAAGACCTATGGCTACACCTTC.

The V gene is TRBV10-3, the J gene TRBJ2-3; 7 positions match TRBD1. The CDR3 loop spans 18 amino acids. In germline, CDR1 is ENHRY, CDR2 SYGVKD. V shed 0 bases and J 3 bases; nucleotides not matched to a gene: 12. The CDR3 bases are TGTGCCATCAGTGAGTCTAGCGTGGCACCAGGGGGTACAGATACGCAGTATTTT. Translating it yields CAISESSVAPGGTDTQYF.

This sequence joins TRBV2 and TRBJ2-3; D might be TRBD1 (5 bases). Trimming pared 0 bases from V and 0 bases from J, leaving 10 bases between. CDR1 is SNHLY, CDR2 FYNNEI, per germline. The CDR3 runs to 16 residues. CDR3 amino acids: CASSEAGRLSTDTQYF. In DNA form, the CDR3 reads TGTGCCAGCAGTGAAGCGGGGCGGCTAAGCACAGATACGCAGTATTTT. Full variable domain (missing parts from reference TRBV2 and TRBJ2-3): EPEVTQTPSHQVTQMGQEVILRCVPISNHLYFYWYRQILGQKVEFLVSFYNNEISEKSEIFDDQFSVERPDGSNFTLKIRSTKLEDSAMYFCASSEAGRLSTDTQYFGPGTRLTVL.

CDR3 sequence: CASSLTRGTDTQYF. CDR3 nucleotides: TGTGCCAGCAGCTTGACGCGGGGCACAGATACGCAGTATTTT. The chain couples TRBV5-5 to TRBJ2-3; the D gene is possibly TRBD2 (5 bases). V shed 1 base and J shed 1 base, with 7 bases lying between them. This CDR3 has 14 residues. From germline, CDR1 is SGHKS and CDR2 YYEKEE (reference sequence).